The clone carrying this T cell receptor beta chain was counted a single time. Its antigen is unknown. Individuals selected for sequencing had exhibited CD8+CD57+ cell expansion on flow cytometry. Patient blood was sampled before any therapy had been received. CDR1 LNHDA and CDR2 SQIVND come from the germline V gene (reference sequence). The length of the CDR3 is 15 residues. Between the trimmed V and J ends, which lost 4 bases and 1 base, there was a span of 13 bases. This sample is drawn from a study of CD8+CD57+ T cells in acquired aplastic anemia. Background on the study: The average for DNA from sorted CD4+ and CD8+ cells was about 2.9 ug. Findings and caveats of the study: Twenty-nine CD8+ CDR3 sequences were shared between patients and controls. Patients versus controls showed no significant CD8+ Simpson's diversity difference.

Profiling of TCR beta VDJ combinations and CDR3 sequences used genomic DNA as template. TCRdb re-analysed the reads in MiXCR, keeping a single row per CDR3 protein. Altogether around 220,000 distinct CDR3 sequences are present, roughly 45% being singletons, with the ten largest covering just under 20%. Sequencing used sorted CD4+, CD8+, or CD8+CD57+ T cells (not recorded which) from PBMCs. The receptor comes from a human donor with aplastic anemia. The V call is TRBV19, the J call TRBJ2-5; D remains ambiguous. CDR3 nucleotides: TGTGCCAGTAGTAGCCCAGCAGGACCCCAAGAGACCCAGTACTTC. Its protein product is CASSSPAGPQETQYF.